This T cell receptor beta chain was documented in a study of cytomegalovirus exposure and HLA in healthy donors. With regard to this clone: Its cognate antigen is unknown.

PCR employed 60 Vbeta and 13 Jbeta primers. Method: immunoSEQ multiplex PCR; TCRdb's copy keeps in-frame clones and lacks some. The top ten hold about 0.51% of the sample, which has roughly 130,000 clones, over 75% seen once. General study findings and limits: Some 16,000 TCR beta sequences were associated with HLA alleles at 0.05 false discovery rate in a later analysis.

This receptor was taken from a woman aged 40-49 years in good health and CMV-seronegative. The sequenced sample was PBMCs.

The CDR3 loop is CASSKALEIWNEKLFF. The CDR3, as DNA: TGTGCCAGCAGCAAAGCATTAGAAATATGGAATGAAAAACTGTTTTTT. The V call is TRBV21-1, the J call TRBJ1-4. TRBV21-1 is a pseudogene segment. This CDR3 spans 16 amino acids.